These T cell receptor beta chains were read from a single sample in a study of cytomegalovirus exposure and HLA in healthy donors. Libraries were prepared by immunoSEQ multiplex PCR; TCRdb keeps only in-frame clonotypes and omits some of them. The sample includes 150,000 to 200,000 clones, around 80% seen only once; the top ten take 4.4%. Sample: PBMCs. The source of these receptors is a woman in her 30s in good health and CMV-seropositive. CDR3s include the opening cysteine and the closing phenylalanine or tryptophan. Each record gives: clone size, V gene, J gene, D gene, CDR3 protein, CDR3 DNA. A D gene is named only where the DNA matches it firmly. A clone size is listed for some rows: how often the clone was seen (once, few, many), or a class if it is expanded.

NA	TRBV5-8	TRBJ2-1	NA	CASSLIENEQFF	TGTGCCAGCAGCTTGATAGAGAATGAGCAGTTCTTC
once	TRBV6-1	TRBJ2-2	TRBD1	CASSGQGAGNTGELFF	TGTGCCAGCAGTGGACAGGGGGCCGGGAACACCGGGGAGCTGTTTTTT
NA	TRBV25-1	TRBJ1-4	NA	CASSEDPGDTTNEKLFF	TGTGCCAGCAGTGAGGACCCCGGGGACACAACTAATGAAAAACTGTTTTTT
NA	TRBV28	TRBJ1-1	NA	CASSHLIGKSKGVYTEAFF	TGTGCCAGCAGTCACCTAATTGGGAAATCTAAGGGGGTATACACTGAAGCTTTCTTT
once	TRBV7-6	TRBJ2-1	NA	CASSLVGEGDNEQFF	TGTGCCAGCAGCTTAGTGGGAGAGGGGGACAATGAGCAGTTCTTC
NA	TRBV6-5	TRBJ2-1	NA	CASSYFAPGNEQFF	TGTGCCAGCAGTTACTTCGCTCCGGGTAATGAGCAGTTCTTC
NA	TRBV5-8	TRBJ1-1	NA	CASSVGIEAFF	TGTGCCAGCAGCGTGGGAATAGAGGCTTTCTTT
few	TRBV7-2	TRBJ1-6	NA	CASSSGSPNSPLHF	TGTGCCAGCAGCTCCGGGTCGCCAAATTCACCCCTCCACTTT
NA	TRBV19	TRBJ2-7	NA	CASSIGQGIYEQYF	TGTGCCAGTAGTATAGGGCAGGGGATCTACGAGCAGTACTTC
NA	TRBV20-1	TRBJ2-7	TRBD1	CSAGDSYEQYF	TGCAGTGCTGGGGACAGCTACGAGCAGTACTTC
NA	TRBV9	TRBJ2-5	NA	CASSVKTQYF	TGTGCCAGCAGCGTCAAGACCCAGTACTTC
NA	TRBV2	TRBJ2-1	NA	CASSERAVGSYNEQFF	TGTGCCAGCAGTGAGAGGGCGGTTGGCTCCTACAATGAGCAGTTCTTC
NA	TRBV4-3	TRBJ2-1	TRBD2	CASSQDGPSGLLWNEQFF	TGCGCCAGCAGCCAAGATGGGCCTAGCGGGCTTTTATGGAATGAGCAGTTCTTC
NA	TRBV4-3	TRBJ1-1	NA	CASSQEVDTEAFF	TGCGCCAGCAGCCAAGAGGTAGATACTGAAGCTTTCTTT